The text below deals with one TCR beta chain. These data come from a study of cytomegalovirus exposure and HLA in healthy donors. V lost 5 bases, J lost 0 bases, and 17 bases lay in between. From germline, CDR1 is SGHTA and CDR2 FQGNSA. This CDR3 has 17 residues. The PCR used 60 Vbeta and 13 Jbeta primers. Profiling relied on immunoSEQ multiplex PCR, and the TCRdb table lists in-frame clones only, not all of them. The profile shows about 160,000 clones, around 83% of them singletons. Sequenced material: PBMCs. The J gene is TRBJ1-5, the V gene TRBV7-2; TRBD1 is a possible D gene (5 bases). This TCR was recovered from a male donor in good health and CMV-seropositive. CDR3 loop: CASSPLGARLSNQPQHF. For the CDR3, the DNA is TGTGCCAGCAGCCCACTTGGGGCTCGCCTTAGCAATCAGCCCCAGCATTTT.